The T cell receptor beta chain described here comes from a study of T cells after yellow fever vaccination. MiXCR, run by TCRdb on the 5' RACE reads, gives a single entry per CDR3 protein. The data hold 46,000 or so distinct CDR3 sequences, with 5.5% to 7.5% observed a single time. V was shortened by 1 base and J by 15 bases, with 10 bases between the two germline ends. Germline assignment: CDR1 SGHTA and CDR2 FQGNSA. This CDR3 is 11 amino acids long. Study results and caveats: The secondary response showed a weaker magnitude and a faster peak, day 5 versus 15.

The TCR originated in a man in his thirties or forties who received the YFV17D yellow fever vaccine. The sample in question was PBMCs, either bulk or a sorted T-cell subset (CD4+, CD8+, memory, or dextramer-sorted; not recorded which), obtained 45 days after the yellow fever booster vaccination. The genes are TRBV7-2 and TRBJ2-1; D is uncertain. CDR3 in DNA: TGTGCCAGCAGCTTAGATAAGGATAGGTTCTTC. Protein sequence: CASSLDKDRFF.